This TCR beta chain was profiled in a study of blood T cells in healthy people across ages. From germline, CDR1 is MNHNY and CDR2 SVGAGI (reference sequence). The V gene lost 2 bases and the J gene lost 6 bases, with 9 bases spanning the gap. The CDR3 length is 13 residues. Notes on the study in general: TCR beta diversity correlated strongly with naive T cell percentage. The recorded TCR beta diversity per million T cells decreased in a roughly linear manner with age.

Alongside a J-beta primer mix, a sample-barcoded 5' primer served in a second PCR lasting about 7 to 12 cycles. Researchers report that each sample yielded at least 2.5 million CDR3-containing paired-end reads. In TCRdb, the 5' RACE reads were re-called with MiXCR into one record per CDR3 protein. The table has more than 700,000 distinct CDR3 sequences, around 45% seen once. In regard to this clonotype: Its target is unknown.

The sequence was obtained from a man at least 80 years old in good health. Sequenced material: blood. V is TRBV6-6 and J is TRBJ2-3; D is unresolved. This CDR3 reads CASSYRSVDTQYF. CDR3 bases: TGTGCCAGCAGTTACCGGTCGGTGGATACGCAGTATTTT.